These 20 T cell receptor beta chains share one sample of origin, sequenced in a study of blood T cell repertoires in COVID-19. Libraries were prepared by immunoSEQ multiplex PCR; TCRdb keeps only in-frame clonotypes and omits some of them. In the table there are around 330,000 clones, 75% to 90% of which are singletons. What was sequenced was PBMCs or T cells enriched from blood (not recorded which). Source of these receptors: a woman aged 40-49 years who had recovered from COVID-19.

This chain connects TRBV28 to TRBJ1-5, with TRBD1 matching 8 bases. The CDR3 extends over 14 amino acids. CDR1 and CDR2 (germline): MDHEN, SYDVKM. The V gene end was trimmed by 8 bases and the J gene end by 7 bases; junction bases not matched to a gene: 10. The CDR3 protein is CASHRGGFKQPQHF. CDR3 nucleotide sequence: TGTGCCAGCCACAGGGGGGGCTTCAAACAGCCCCAGCATTTT.

The rearrangement uses TRBV5-6 and TRBJ2-7, with 11 bases aligning to TRBD1. The germline CDR1 and CDR2 sequences are SGHDT and YYEEEE. The CDR3 spans 14 residues. The trim removed 7 bases at V and 4 bases at J, leaving 7 bases unmatched. The CDR3 loop is CASGGQGAIYEQYF. As DNA, the CDR3 is TGTGCCAGCGGAGGACAGGGGGCGATATACGAGCAGTACTTC.

The rearrangement links TRBV5-1 to TRBJ2-1; a weak D match, TRBD1 (6 bases). Germline lookup yields CDR1 SGHRS and CDR2 YFSETQ. V was clipped by 1 base and J by 2 bases, with 13 bases between them. The CDR3 extends over 16 amino acids. This chain's CDR3 is CASSLIRQDTYNEQFF. CDR3 in DNA: TGCGCCAGCAGCTTGATAAGACAGGACACCTACAATGAGCAGTTCTTC.

The gene calls are TRBV28 and TRBJ1-5; D is perhaps TRBD1 (6 bases). The CDR3 covers 14 residues. Germline CDR1 MDHEN, CDR2 SYDVKM. Trimming took 7 bases from V and 4 from J, leaving 14 bases between them. CDR3 nucleotides: TGTGCCAGCATATCCATCAGGGGAAATCAGCCCCAGCATTTT. It specifies CASISIRGNQPQHF.

The chain has TRBV6-4 and TRBJ2-7; 7 bases are a match to TRBD2. Trimming cost V 4 bases and J 3 bases; bases outside gene matches: 12. CDR1 and CDR2 (germline): MRHNA, SNTAGT. This CDR3 is 16 amino acids long. For the CDR3, the DNA is TGTGCCAGCAGTGTCCCTACGGGACTACCCTTCTACGAGCAGTACTTC. Translating it yields CASSVPTGLPFYEQYF.

This clone appeared many times. The chain couples TRBV3-1 (or the pseudogene TRBV3-2) to TRBJ2-7; D perhaps matches TRBD2 (6 bases). The CDR3 loop spans 14 amino acids. Trimming stripped 10 bases from V and 6 bases from J, with 22 bases between. The germline V gene has CDR1 LGHDT and CDR2 YNNKEL (reference sequence). DNA for the CDR3: TGTGCCACGGATCGGGGGACCAGAGGCTCCGAGCAGTACTTC. Translating it yields CATDRGTRGSEQYF.

V is TRBV7-2 and J is TRBJ2-5, with D perhaps matching TRBD2 (5 bases). The length of the CDR3 is 14 residues. V gave up 7 bases and J gave up 5 bases, with 17 bases separating them. The germline gives CDR1 SGHTA, CDR2 FQGNSA. In DNA, the CDR3 is TGTGCCAGCACCGGGGTTAATCCGGGGGAGACCCAGTACTTC. Translated: CASTGVNPGETQYF.

V and J are TRBV7-2 and TRBJ1-3; D is undetermined. The CDR3 totals 15 residues. Germline V gene data show CDR1 as SGHTA and CDR2 as FQGNSA. Trimming removed 2 bases from V and 0 bases from J, with 8 bases in between. The CDR3 nucleotides are TGTGCCAGCAGCTTATCAACTAACTCTGGAAACACCATATATTTT. It specifies CASSLSTNSGNTIYF.

V usage is TRBV11-2 and J usage is TRBJ1-1; D is possibly TRBD1 (5 bases). CDR3 length equals 15 residues. The V end was cut by 2 bases, the J end by 3 bases, with 13 bases between. Germline V gene lookup returns CDR1 SGHAT and CDR2 FQNNGV. In nucleotides, the CDR3 is TGTGCCAGCAGCTTATACGCAGGGAGGGACACTGAAGCTTTCTTT. Translation: CASSLYAGRDTEAFF.

The chain joins TRBV28 to TRBJ2-7, with a possible D match to TRBD1 (6 bases). Germline lookup yields CDR1 MDHEN and CDR2 SYDVKM. V gave up 4 bases and J gave up 3 bases, with 13 bases separating them. This CDR3 has 14 amino acids. The CDR3 spells CASSSGTLVYEQYF. The CDR3 DNA reads TGTGCCAGCAGTTCCGGGACACTCGTCTACGAGCAGTACTTC.

This chain links TRBV3-1 (or the pseudogene TRBV3-2) with TRBJ2-7; D remains ambiguous. Germline-derived CDR1 and CDR2 are LGHDT and YNNKEL (reference sequence). V was cut by 3 bases and J by 0 bases, with 6 bases left in between. This CDR3 comprises 13 residues. Here the CDR3 reads CASSQAPSYEQYF. CDR3 sequence (DNA): TGTGCCAGCAGCCAGGCTCCCTCCTACGAGCAGTACTTC.

The V gene is TRBV24-1, the J gene TRBJ2-5; D perhaps matches TRBD2 (6 bases). V lost 4 bases and J lost 4, with 6 bases in between. The CDR3 totals 12 residues. Germline V gene data show CDR1 as KGHDR and CDR2 as SFDVKD. The CDR3 here is CATSDGRETQYF. The DNA for the CDR3 is TGTGCCACCAGTGACGGGAGAGAGACCCAGTACTTC.

This clone was seen more than once but under ten times. The V and J genes are TRBV5-6 and TRBJ2-7; 9 bases are a match to TRBD2. V was clipped by 3 bases and J by 0 bases; unmatched bases: 4. Germline CDR1 reads SGHDT; CDR2 reads YYEEEE. The CDR3 runs 15 residues. CDR3 in DNA: TGTGCCAGCAGCTCTCTAGCGGGAAGCTCCTACGAGCAGTACTTC. This sequence encodes CASSSLAGSSYEQYF.

The rearrangement joins TRBV10-1 to TRBJ2-1; D remains unclear. Trimming stripped 2 bases from V and 9 bases from J, with 14 bases between. Germline assignment: CDR1 WNHNN and CDR2 SYGVQD (reference sequence). The CDR3 spans 14 residues. The CDR3 sequence is CASSEAPRSSEQFF. The CDR3 DNA follows: TGCGCCAGCAGTGAGGCCCCCCGGAGTTCTGAGCAGTTCTTC.

This chain joins TRBV10-2 and TRBJ2-7, with TRBD1 matching 12 bases. V was pared by 6 bases and J by 3 bases, with 9 bases of the junction left unmatched. The CDR3 is made up of 16 amino acids. The germline V gene encodes CDR1 WSHSY and CDR2 SAAADI. The CDR3 sequence is CASSNPGTGGYYEQYF. The CDR3 DNA is TGCGCCAGCAGCAACCCCGGGACAGGGGGCTACTACGAGCAGTACTTC.

This clone has only a few counts. This chain links TRBV5-1 with TRBJ2-1, with 8 bases lining up with TRBD2. Trimming took 4 bases from V and 0 from J; bases not matched to a gene: 3. The germline V gene encodes CDR1 SGHRS and CDR2 YFSETQ. This CDR3 comprises 15 residues. The CDR3 region is CASSPLAGSYNEQFF. The DNA for the CDR3 is TGCGCCAGCAGCCCCCTAGCGGGCTCCTACAATGAGCAGTTCTTC.

The chain is built from TRBV7-9 and TRBJ2-7, with D possibly being TRBD2 (6 bases). V lost 5 bases and J lost 6, with 26 bases in between. This CDR3 has 17 amino acids. Germline CDR1 and CDR2: SEHNR and FQNEAQ (reference sequence). CDR3 coding DNA: TGTGCCAGCAGCCGTACGGAGGGCGGCCCTTTACCGCTCGAGCAGTACTTC. It yields the protein CASSRTEGGPLPLEQYF.

The chain employs TRBV7-2 and TRBJ1-6; maybe TRBD1 (6 bases). Trimming pared 1 base from V and 7 bases from J, leaving 14 bases between. Germline CDR1 SGHTA, CDR2 FQGNSA. The CDR3 spans 16 residues. The CDR3 protein is CASSLDNYRVNSPLHF. The CDR3 nucleotides read TGTGCCAGCAGCTTAGATAATTACAGGGTAAATTCACCCCTCCACTTT.

The genes are TRBV3-1 (or the pseudogene TRBV3-2) and TRBJ1-6; TRBD1 matches at 9 bases. Trimming cost V 1 base and J 10 bases; bases outside gene matches: 5. Germline V gene sequence: CDR1 LGHDT, CDR2 YNNKEL (reference sequence). This CDR3 spans 15 amino acids. CDR3 residues: CASSQGTGERSPLHF. CDR3 bases: TGTGCCAGCAGCCAAGGGACAGGGGAAAGGTCACCCCTCCACTTT.

V usage is TRBV24-1 and J usage is TRBJ2-1, with 7 bases identical to TRBD2. This CDR3 has 16 amino acids. The V gene's germline CDR1 is KGHDR and CDR2 SFDVKD. V lost 6 bases to trimming and J lost 7 bases; unmatched junction nucleotides: 14. This chain's CDR3 is CATSSISGTTTNEQFF. The DNA of the CDR3 is TGTGCCACCAGTTCTATTTCCGGGACTACGACAAATGAGCAGTTCTTC.